This T cell receptor beta chain was retrieved from a study of blood T cell repertoires in COVID-19. Study-level information: The United States, Italy and Spain provided the acute and convalescent COVID-19 samples. From T cells, B-cell-depleted T cells, or PBMCs came the material, which was cDNA or gDNA.

A word on this clone: The junction shows a germline mismatch at one end, possibly a read error.

CDR1 and CDR2 (germline): SSHAT, FNYEAQ (reference sequence). The CDR3 spans 13 residues. Under the authors' procedure: For nucleated cells, counts were estimated from reference gene primer amplification. Repertoires were generated with immunoSEQ multiplex PCR, while TCRdb's copy carries only in-frame clones and drops some. The V and J calls and clone size were taken over from that table, and D and trimming were inferred from the DNA. The sample consists of under 200,000 clones, 88% of them appearing once. The sample comprised peripheral blood. This TCR derives from a man aged 18 to 30 with active or convalescent COVID-19. The chain recombines TRBV7-7 with TRBJ1-2, with D tentatively TRBD1 (5 bases). CDR3 sequence reads: CASSFGGFHGYTF. CDR3 coding DNA: TGTGCTAGCAGCTTTGGGGGGTTCCATGGCTACACCTTC.